This is a list of T cell receptor beta chains from one sample in a study of shared clonotypes between healthy human individuals. Assay used: immunoSEQ multiplex PCR; TCRdb lists only in-frame clones, some missing. The sample holds approximately 1.5 million clones, less than 99% seen once. The sequenced sample consisted of naive CD4+ T cells sorted from blood. Source of these receptors: a man aged 25 to 40 in good health. The CDR3 runs from the conserved cysteine through the conserved F or W. A D gene is named only where the DNA matches it firmly. Only part of the rows carry a size: once, few, many, or a class if the clone is expanded.

J	V	D	size	DNA	CDR3
TRBJ2-7	TRBV28	TRBD1	.	TGTGCCAGCAGCAGGGGACAGGGCCCATCCTACGAGCAGTACTTC	CASSRGQGPSYEQYF
TRBJ2-7	TRBV27	.	.	TGTGCCAGCAGTTTATCGAGAGGAGTACAGCAGTACTTC	CASSLSRGVQQYF
TRBJ2-7	TRBV14	TRBD1	.	TGTGCCAGCAGCCAAGTTAGGGGGCAATCCGAGCAGTACTTC	CASSQVRGQSEQYF
TRBJ2-1	TRBV2	TRBD2	.	TGTGCCAGCAGTGGACTAGCGGGAGGGCCAATTGAGCAGTTCTTC	CASSGLAGGPIEQFF
TRBJ2-3	TRBV2	TRBD2	.	TGTGCCATTTACGGACTAGCGGGGAACACAGATACGCAGTATTTT	CAIYGLAGNTDTQYF
TRBJ2-1	TRBV7-7	.	.	TGTGCCAGCAGCTTAGATGCCGGACAGGAGCAGTTCTTC	CASSLDAGQEQFF
TRBJ2-5	TRBV20-1	.	.	TGCAGTGCTATACGTCAAGAGACCCAGTACTTC	CSAIRQETQYF
TRBJ2-7	TRBV9	.	once	TGTGCCAGCAGCCCCCAGGAGGGGATGTCAGGCGAGCAGTACTTC	CASSPQEGMSGEQYF
TRBJ2-1	TRBV7-6	.	once	TGTGCCAGCAGCTCCCCCAGGGTTGGAGAGGCGGACTATAAGTTAAATGAGCAGTTCTTC	CASSSPRVGEADYKLNEQFF
TRBJ1-2	TRBV4-1	TRBD1	.	TGCGCCAGCAGGCCCGGGACAGGCTTTTATGGCTACACCTTC	CASRPGTGFYGYTF
TRBJ1-2	TRBV7-7	TRBD1	once	TGTGCCAGCAGCCCTGGGACAGAACCTAACTATGGCTACACCTTC	CASSPGTEPNYGYTF
TRBJ1-2	TRBV19	TRBD1	.	TGTGCCAGTAGTGTGAGACAGGGCTATGGCTACACCTTC	CASSVRQGYGYTF
TRBJ2-1	TRBV6-6	TRBD2	.	TGTGCCAGCAGTTACCTTAGCGGGAGGAGGGGCAATGAGCAGTTCTTC	CASSYLSGRRGNEQFF
TRBJ2-7	TRBV7-9	.	.	TGTGCCAGCAGTTTCGACACGGCAACCTACGAGCAGTACTTC	CASSFDTATYEQYF
TRBJ2-1	TRBV11-2	.	.	TGTGCCAGCAGCTTAGTACACGGCGGCGAGCAGTTCTTC	CASSLVHGGEQFF
TRBJ2-3	TRBV25-1	.	.	TGTGCCAGCAGTGAAAGCATCCGGGGCACAGATACGCAGTATTTT	CASSESIRGTDTQYF
TRBJ2-2	TRBV18	TRBD2	.	TGTGCCAGCTCACCTGCTAGCGGAGTTCACCGGGAGCTGTTTTTT	CASSPASGVHRELFF
TRBJ2-6	TRBV4-1	.	.	TGCGCCAGCAGCCCGGGACTGGGATGGAGCGTTGGGGCCAACGTCCTGACTTTC	CASSPGLGWSVGANVLTF
TRBJ2-1	TRBV5-4	TRBD1	.	TGTGCCAGCAGCTCCCTTAACAGGGGTCGCTACAATGAGCAGTTCTTC	CASSSLNRGRYNEQFF
TRBJ1-2	TRBV6-6	.	.	TGTGCCAGCAGTTACTCGATTTCGCCGGAGGGCTACACCTTC	CASSYSISPEGYTF
TRBJ1-5	TRBV18	TRBD1	.	TGTGCCAGCTCATCCCGGGACAGGGGGCCCAATCAGCCCCAGCATTTT	CASSSRDRGPNQPQHF
TRBJ1-2	TRBV5-4	.	once	TGTGCCAGCAGCTTCCCTAACTATGGCTACACCTTC	CASSFPNYGYTF
TRBJ2-1	TRBV9	TRBD2	.	TGTGCCAGCAGCGTGGGAGCGGGAGGGGGTTACAATGAGCAGTTCTTC	CASSVGAGGGYNEQFF
TRBJ1-1	TRBV28	.	.	TGTGCCACAATCTCTGGGGGCAACACTGAAGCTTTCTTT	CATISGGNTEAFF
TRBJ2-1	TRBV7-2	TRBD2	.	TGTGCCAGCAGCTTTCGGACTAGCGGGAGGTACAATGAGCAGTTCTTC	CASSFRTSGRYNEQFF
TRBJ2-1	TRBV7-9	TRBD2	.	TGTGCCAGCAGTCCTAGCGGGCGAACCTACAATGAGCAGTTCTTC	CASSPSGRTYNEQFF
TRBJ1-5	TRBV5-5	.	.	TGTGCCAGCAGCTTGGTCCAGGGAGGATTCAATCAGCCCCAGCATTTT	CASSLVQGGFNQPQHF
TRBJ2-3	TRBV9	.	.	TGTGCCAGCAGCGTAGTTGGCTCCAGCACAGATACGCAGTATTTT	CASSVVGSSTDTQYF
TRBJ1-5	TRBV28	.	.	TGTGCCAGCAGACCCTCCCAAGGGCGCAATCAGCCCCAGCATTTT	CASRPSQGRNQPQHF
TRBJ2-3	TRBV5-4	TRBD2	.	TGTGCCAGCAGCTTAGGACTAGCGAGTCGTGATACGCAGTATTTT	CASSLGLASRDTQYF
TRBJ2-7	TRBV5-1	TRBD2	.	TGCGCCAGCAGCTTTTATAGCGGGCCGGCGAGCGAGCAGTACTTC	CASSFYSGPASEQYF
TRBJ2-7	TRBV4-3	.	once	TGCGCCAGCAGCCAAGAATGGCTAGGGTTAGGGGACGAGCAGTACTTC	CASSQEWLGLGDEQYF
TRBJ2-5	TRBV29-1	.	.	TGCAGCGTTGCGGGGCAAGAGACCCAGTACTTC	CSVAGQETQYF
TRBJ2-5	TRBV7-9	.	.	TGTGCCAGCGAGACCCAGTACTTC	CASETQYF
TRBJ2-7	TRBV5-1	.	.	TGCGCCAGCAGCTTGGGGCAGGGTCTCTCGTACGAGCAGTACTTC	CASSLGQGLSYEQYF
TRBJ2-1	TRBV18	TRBD2	.	TGTGCCAGCTCACCAAAGGCGTTAGCGGGAGATTGGGAGCAGTTCTTC	CASSPKALAGDWEQFF
TRBJ2-1	TRBV10-3	TRBD2	.	TGTGCCATCAGACCGACTAGCGGAGACAATGAGCAGTTCTTC	CAIRPTSGDNEQFF
TRBJ1-4	TRBV5-4	.	.	TGTGCCAGCAGCTTAGACGGGATTAATGAAAAACTGTTTTTT	CASSLDGINEKLFF
TRBJ1-2	TRBV7-2	.	.	TGTGCCAGCAGCTTAGCGCTAAGACTAACCCCCCGGGATGGCTACACCTTC	CASSLALRLTPRDGYTF
TRBJ2-5	TRBV9	TRBD2	.	TGTGCCAGCAGCCGGACTAGCGGGACACTAAGGGAGACCCAGTACTTC	CASSRTSGTLRETQYF
TRBJ2-5	TRBV18	.	.	TGTGCCAGCTCACCGAAGCAAGAGACCCAGTACTTC	CASSPKQETQYF
TRBJ2-7	TRBV7-2	.	.	TGTGCCAGCAGCTCGGAGAGGGCCTACGAGCAGTACTTC	CASSSERAYEQYF
TRBJ1-2	TRBV28	TRBD1	.	TGTGCCAGCAGTCCGGACAGGGCAGGCTATGGCTACACCTTC	CASSPDRAGYGYTF
TRBJ2-1	TRBV28	.	.	TGTGCCAGCAGTGGGGGGGCTGAAGGAGGGAATGAGCAGTTCTTC	CASSGGAEGGNEQFF
TRBJ1-1	TRBV7-2	.	.	TGTGCCAGCAGCCCACGACATTCTTTGTTCACTGAAGCTTTCTTT	CASSPRHSLFTEAFF